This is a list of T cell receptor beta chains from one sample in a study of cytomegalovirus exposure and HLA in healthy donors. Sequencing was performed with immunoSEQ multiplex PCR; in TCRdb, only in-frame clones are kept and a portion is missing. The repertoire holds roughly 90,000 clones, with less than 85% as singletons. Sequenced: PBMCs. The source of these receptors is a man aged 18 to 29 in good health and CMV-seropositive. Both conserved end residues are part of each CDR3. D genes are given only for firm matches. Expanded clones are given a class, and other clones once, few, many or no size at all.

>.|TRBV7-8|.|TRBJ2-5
TGTGCCAGCAGCCCGCGTGGAGGGGTCTACCAAGAGACCCAGTACTTC
CASSPRGGVYQETQYF
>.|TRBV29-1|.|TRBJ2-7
TGCAGCGCTTCAGGGGATGGCAAGCAGTACTTC
CSASGDGKQYF
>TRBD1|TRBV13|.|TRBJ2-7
TGTGCCAGCAGCCCGGACAGGGGGCACAACGAGCAGTACTTC
CASSPDRGHNEQYF
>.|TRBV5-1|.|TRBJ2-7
TGCGCCAGCAGCATCAGGGTGTCCCACAATTACGAGCAGTACTTC
CASSIRVSHNYEQYF
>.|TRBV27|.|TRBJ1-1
TGTGCCAGCAGTTTATTCTCCTCCGGGAGAGCTTTCTTT
CASSLFSSGRAFF
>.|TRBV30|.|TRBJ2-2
TGTGCCTGGAGCTCCACCGGGGAGCTGTTTTTT
CAWSSTGELFF
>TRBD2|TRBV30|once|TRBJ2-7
TGTGCCTGGAGTATTCACAGGAGCGGGAATTTCGAGCAGTACTTC
CAWSIHRSGNFEQYF
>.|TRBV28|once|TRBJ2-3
TGTGCCAGCGGCTGGGATGGAGGATCCACAGATACGCAGTATTTT
CASGWDGGSTDTQYF
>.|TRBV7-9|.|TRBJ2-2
TGTGCCAGCAGCTTTATATCGGCGGGAAAAACCGGGGAGCTGTTTTTT
CASSFISAGKTGELFF
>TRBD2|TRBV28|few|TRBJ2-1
TGTGCCAGCAGTTTAACTACCAGACTAGCGGGGACCTACAATGAGCAGTTCTTC
CASSLTTRLAGTYNEQFF
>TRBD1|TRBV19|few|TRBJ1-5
TGTGCCAGTAGTACCCCACAGGGGAATCAGCCCCAGCATTTT
CASSTPQGNQPQHF
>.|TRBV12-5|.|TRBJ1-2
TGTGCTAGTGGGGCAGGTGGTGGCTATGGCTACACCTTC
CASGAGGGYGYTF
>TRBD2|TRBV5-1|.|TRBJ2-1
TGCGCCAGCAGTCTAACTAGCGGGAGATATGAGCAGTTCTTC
CASSLTSGRYEQFF
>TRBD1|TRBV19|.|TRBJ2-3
TGTGCCAGTAGTAGCCTCGGACAGGGAAGTCTAGATACGCAGTATTTT
CASSSLGQGSLDTQYF
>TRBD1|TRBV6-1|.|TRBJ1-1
TGTGCCAGCAGTGGACAGGGGGACACCACTGAAGCTTTCTTT
CASSGQGDTTEAFF
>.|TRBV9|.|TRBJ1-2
TGTGCCAGCAGCGCCGGCCGGCCCGACAGGAGCCAATATGGCTACACCTTC
CASSAGRPDRSQYGYTF
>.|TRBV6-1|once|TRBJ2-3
TGTGCCAGCTCGGGGAGCGGGTTGGTCACAGATACGCAGTATTTT
CASSGSGLVTDTQYF
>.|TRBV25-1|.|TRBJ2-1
TGTGCCACCCGGAGTGAGATGGGTGAGCAGTTCTTC
CATRSEMGEQFF
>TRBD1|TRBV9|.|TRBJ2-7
TGTGCCAGCAGCGTGACAGGGGGCGAGCAGTACTTC
CASSVTGGEQYF
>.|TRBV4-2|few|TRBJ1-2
TGTGCCAGCAGCCAGGCATCCGGGACACCTAACTATGGCTACACCTTC
CASSQASGTPNYGYTF
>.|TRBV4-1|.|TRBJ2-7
TGCGCCAGCAGCCAGGGGCTAGCGAGAGCCTACGAGCAGTACTTC
CASSQGLARAYEQYF
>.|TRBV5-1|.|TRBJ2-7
TGCGCCAGCAGCTCTCACAGGAGCTCCTACGAGCAGTACTTC
CASSSHRSSYEQYF
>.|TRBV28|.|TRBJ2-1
TGTGCCAGCACCCAGAGGGGGGGAGCCTACAATGAGCAGTTCTTC
CASTQRGGAYNEQFF
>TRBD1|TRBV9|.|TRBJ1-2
TGTGCCAGCAGCGTAGGGGACAGTCTTAACTATGGCTACACCTTC
CASSVGDSLNYGYTF
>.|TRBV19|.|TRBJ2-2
TGTGCCAGTAGTATTGGGCAGGTTTACACCGGGGAGCTGTTTTTT
CASSIGQVYTGELFF
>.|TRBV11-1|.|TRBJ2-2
TGTGCCAGCAGCTTCAGGGTTAACACCGGGGAGCTGTTTTTT
CASSFRVNTGELFF
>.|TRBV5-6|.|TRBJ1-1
TGTGCCAGCAGCTTGGCCGCCAATCCCCGAGGCACTGAAGCTTTCTTT
CASSLAANPRGTEAFF
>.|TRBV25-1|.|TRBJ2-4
TGTGCCAGCGGGTGGGGGGACATTCAGTACTTC
CASGWGDIQYF
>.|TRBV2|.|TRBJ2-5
TGTGCCAGCGGCAGGGCCAAGGGAGAGACCCAGTACTTC
CASGRAKGETQYF
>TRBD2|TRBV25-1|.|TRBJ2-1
TGTGCCAGCAGTGAACGCGGGAGAAGCTCCTACAATGAGCAGTTCTTC
CASSERGRSSYNEQFF
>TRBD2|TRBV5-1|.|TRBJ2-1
TGCGCCAGCAGCTTGACAGGACTAGCGGGAATCCGGCAGTTCTTC
CASSLTGLAGIRQFF
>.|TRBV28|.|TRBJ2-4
TGTGCCAGCAGTTCACAGGGAATGGCCAAAAACATTCAGTACTTC
CASSSQGMAKNIQYF